A selection of T cell receptor beta chains follows, all from one sample in a study of response to subunit inactivated influenza vaccine. In TCRdb, the RT-PCR reads were re-called with MiXCR into one record per CDR3 protein. The sample records fewer than 400,000 distinct CDR3 sequences, just over 20% being singletons. Material: PBMCs from blood, obtained less than 22 months after vaccination. The receptors originated from a man aged 50-75 years who received an inactivated influenza vaccine. CDR3s include the opening cysteine and the closing phenylalanine or tryptophan. The order of the fields is V gene, J gene, CDR3 protein.

v_gene: TRBV27
j_gene: TRBJ2-7
CDR3aa: CASTLLRQGTGPGEQYF

v_gene: TRBV12-3/TRBV12-4
j_gene: TRBJ1-4
CDR3aa: CASSFPATNEKLFF

v_gene: TRBV6-1
j_gene: TRBJ2-2
CDR3aa: CASSQSTNTGELFF

v_gene: TRBV7-9
j_gene: TRBJ2-1
CDR3aa: CASSLEARGEQFF

v_gene: TRBV3-1
j_gene: TRBJ2-7
CDR3aa: CASSLFGSGSSYEQYF

v_gene: TRBV20-1
j_gene: TRBJ2-3
CDR3aa: CSQLQGGGGDTQYF

v_gene: TRBV10-3
j_gene: TRBJ1-5
CDR3aa: CAISESFSNQPQHF

v_gene: TRBV5-1
j_gene: TRBJ1-3
CDR3aa: CASSLETHNSGNTIYF

v_gene: TRBV14
j_gene: TRBJ2-1
CDR3aa: CASSRATSGSYNEQFF

v_gene: TRBV5-1
j_gene: TRBJ2-2
CDR3aa: CASSPTGVPNTGELFF

v_gene: TRBV15
j_gene: TRBJ1-1
CDR3aa: CATSRDSAGLTEAFF

v_gene: TRBV5-1
j_gene: TRBJ1-4
CDR3aa: CASSLGTTSEGANEKLFF

v_gene: TRBV6-1
j_gene: TRBJ2-2
CDR3aa: CASSEARFTGELFF

v_gene: TRBV20-1
j_gene: TRBJ2-2
CDR3aa: CSARALERPNTGELFF

v_gene: TRBV28
j_gene: TRBJ2-1
CDR3aa: CASSGVGTGYNEQFF

v_gene: TRBV7-9
j_gene: TRBJ1-1
CDR3aa: CASSLGTGRGAEAFF

v_gene: TRBV5-1
j_gene: TRBJ2-1
CDR3aa: CASSPIAGVNEQFF

v_gene: TRBV7-9
j_gene: TRBJ1-6
CDR3aa: CASSLTAVSPLHF

v_gene: TRBV10-3
j_gene: TRBJ2-5
CDR3aa: CAIRGGETQYF

v_gene: TRBV28
j_gene: TRBJ2-3
CDR3aa: CASSRVTGATTDTQYF

v_gene: TRBV19
j_gene: TRBJ2-4
CDR3aa: CASSQSGRRNIQYF

v_gene: TRBV9
j_gene: TRBJ2-7
CDR3aa: CASSVGLQGYEQYF

v_gene: TRBV29-1
j_gene: TRBJ2-6
CDR3aa: CSVEGGSGANVLTF

v_gene: TRBV20-1
j_gene: TRBJ2-1
CDR3aa: CSAREPLFGGESYNEQFF

v_gene: TRBV3-1
j_gene: TRBJ1-6
CDR3aa: CASSQGQRNSPLHF

v_gene: TRBV5-6
j_gene: TRBJ2-7
CDR3aa: CASSLGRYSYEQYF

v_gene: TRBV30
j_gene: TRBJ1-2
CDR3aa: CAWSEGVFSFGYTF

v_gene: TRBV20-1
j_gene: TRBJ2-5
CDR3aa: CSASPGQGETQYF

v_gene: TRBV5-5
j_gene: TRBJ1-2
CDR3aa: CASRATGGYGYTF

v_gene: TRBV11-2
j_gene: TRBJ1-4
CDR3aa: CASSGAINNNEKLFF

v_gene: TRBV7-8
j_gene: TRBJ2-5
CDR3aa: CASSPPGGSQETQYF

v_gene: TRBV5-6
j_gene: TRBJ2-7
CDR3aa: CASSLQGTVHEQYF

v_gene: TRBV6-1
j_gene: TRBJ2-7
CDR3aa: CASTLPGDQQYF

v_gene: TRBV30
j_gene: TRBJ1-4
CDR3aa: CATGTEKLFF

v_gene: TRBV12-3/TRBV12-4
j_gene: TRBJ2-3
CDR3aa: CASTWGVRGTDTQYF